This TCR beta chain was retrieved from a study of blood T cell repertoires in COVID-19. Whole-study context: The study drew acute and convalescent COVID-19 samples from the United States, Italy and Spain. PBMCs, B-cell-depleted T cells, or T cells provided the cDNA or gDNA that made up the material.

The CDR3 runs to 16 residues. Germline V gene data show CDR1 as LNHDA and CDR2 as SQIVND (reference sequence). The ends were cut back, 7 bases at V and 7 bases at J, with 22 bases in the middle. Per the study methods: From reference gene primer amplification, estimates of nucleated cell counts were derived. Using immunoSEQ multiplex PCR, the repertoire was profiled, and TCRdb retains in-frame clones only, with some absent. V, J and clone size are taken as reported in that table, and D and trimming were inferred from the DNA itself. This table has about 160,000 clones, approximately 84% appearing once.

The TCR originated in a man in his 70s with acute or convalescent COVID-19. The chain joins TRBV19 to TRBJ2-2, with a possible D match to TRBD2 (7 bases). Specimen: peripheral blood. The CDR3 DNA sequence: TGTGCCAGTATCTCGACCGGGGGGCGTCAAAACGGGGAGCTGTTTTTT. Protein: CASISTGGRQNGELFF.